This T cell receptor (beta chain) was recovered during a study of blood T cell repertoires in COVID-19. Across the whole study: COVID-19 samples, acute and convalescent, were from the United States, Italy and Spain.

Ages ranged from roughly 18 to 100 years, with residence in around 24 US areas. Clinical history reported by participants formed the basis on which cohorts were assigned. The study recruited exposed participants who had met a COVID-19 case within 2 weeks before entry. Losses at the gene ends were 5 bases for V and 8 bases for J; bases not matched to a gene: 6. The CDR3 sequence is 13 residues long. Germline CDR1 reads MDHEN; CDR2 reads SYDVKM. Some clones are missing from TCRdb's copy, which holds only in-frame ones; the method was immunoSEQ multiplex PCR. The sample yields fewer than 250,000 clones, about four fifths seen once.

The chain links TRBV28 to TRBJ2-1; 7 bases map to TRBD2. This receptor was obtained from a woman aged 35 to 49 who had been exposed to COVID-19. The sequenced material came from PBMCs or T cells enriched from blood (not recorded which). CDR3 bases: TGTGCCAGCAGTCCCCCCGCGGGGGATGAGCAGTTCTTC. Its translation: CASSPPAGDEQFF.